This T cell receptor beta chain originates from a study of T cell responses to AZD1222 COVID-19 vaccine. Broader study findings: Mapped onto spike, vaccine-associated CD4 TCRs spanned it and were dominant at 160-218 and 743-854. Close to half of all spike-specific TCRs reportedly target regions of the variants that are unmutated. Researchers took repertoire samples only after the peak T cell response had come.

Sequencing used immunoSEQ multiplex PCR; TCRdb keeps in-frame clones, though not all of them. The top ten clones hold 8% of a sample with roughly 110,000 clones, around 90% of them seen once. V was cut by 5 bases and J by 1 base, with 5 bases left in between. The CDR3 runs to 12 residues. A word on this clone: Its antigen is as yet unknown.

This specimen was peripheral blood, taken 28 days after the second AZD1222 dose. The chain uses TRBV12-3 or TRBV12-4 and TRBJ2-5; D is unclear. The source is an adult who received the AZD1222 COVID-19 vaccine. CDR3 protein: CASSTFQETQYF. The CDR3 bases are TGTGCCAGCAGTACTTTCCAAGAGACCCAGTACTTC.